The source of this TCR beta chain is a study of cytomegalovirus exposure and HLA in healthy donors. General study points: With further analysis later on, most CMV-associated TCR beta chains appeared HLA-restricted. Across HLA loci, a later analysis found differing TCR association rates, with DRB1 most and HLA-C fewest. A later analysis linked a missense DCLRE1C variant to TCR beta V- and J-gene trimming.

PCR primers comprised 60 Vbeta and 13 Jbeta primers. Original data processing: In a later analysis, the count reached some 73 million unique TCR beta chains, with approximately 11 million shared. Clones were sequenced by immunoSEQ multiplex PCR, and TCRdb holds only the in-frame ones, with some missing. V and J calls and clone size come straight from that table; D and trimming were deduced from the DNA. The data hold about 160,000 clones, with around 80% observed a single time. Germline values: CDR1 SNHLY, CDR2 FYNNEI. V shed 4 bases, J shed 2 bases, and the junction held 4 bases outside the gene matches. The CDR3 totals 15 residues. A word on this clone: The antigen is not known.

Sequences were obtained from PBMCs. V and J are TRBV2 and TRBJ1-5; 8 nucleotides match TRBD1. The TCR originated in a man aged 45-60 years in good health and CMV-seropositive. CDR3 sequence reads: CASSVNRGGNQPQHF. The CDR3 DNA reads TGTGCCAGCAGTGTAAACAGGGGGGGCAATCAGCCCCAGCATTTT.